Listed here are 26 T cell receptor beta chains from one sample, sequenced in a study of PD-1 blockade in classical Hodgkin lymphoma (TCRdb year 2020). Libraries came from the immunoSEQ multiplex PCR assay. Held by TCRdb, this immuneACCESS table contains in-frame sequences only and omits some clones. Under half of the omission traces to an unresolved V gene where checked; the cause of the rest is unknown. This sample is represented by over 50,000 clones; 81% of them were singletons. Roughly 15% of the sample rests with the top ten. The time point label of this sample denotes: cycle 1 day 1 (C1D1), immediately before nivolumab initiation. Relapse after autologous stem cell transplantation had occurred in all trial patients, and cohorts A, B and C were distinguished by prior brentuximab vedotin exposure. The input for sequencing was peripheral blood mononuclear cells (PBMCs), taken at baseline. All receptors derive from a human donor with classical Hodgkin lymphoma.

V gene TRBV7-3 combines with J gene TRBJ2-1; D not resolved. The germline gives CDR1 SGHTA, CDR2 FQGTGA. CDR3 length: 12 amino acids. The V and J ends lost 4 bases and 7 bases respectively, with 8 bases between them. CDR3 loop: CASSSLGNEQFF. In DNA, the CDR3 is TGTGCCAGCAGCTCGCTGGGGAATGAGCAGTTCTTC.

The J gene is TRBJ2-5, the V gene TRBV19; 8 bases line up with TRBD2. Losses at the gene ends were 3 bases for V and 2 bases for J; bases not matched to a gene: 5. Germline V CDR1 and CDR2: LNHDA, SQIVND (reference sequence). The CDR3 runs to 15 residues. The CDR3 reads CASSMLAGQQETQYF. The CDR3 nucleotides are TGTGCCAGTAGTATGCTAGCGGGTCAACAAGAGACCCAGTACTTC.

The rearrangement links TRBV6-1 to TRBJ1-2, with a possible D match to TRBD1 (5 bases). Trimming stripped 8 bases from V and 7 bases from J, with 11 bases between. The germline CDR1 and CDR2 sequences are MNHNS and SASEGT. The CDR3 contains 11 residues. CDR3 in amino acids: CASRHGGGYTF. In DNA form, the CDR3 reads TGTGCCAGCCGCCACGGGGGTGGCTACACCTTC.

The V and J genes are TRBV5-1 and TRBJ2-7, with 11 bases fitting TRBD2. Germline-derived CDR1 and CDR2 are SGHRS and YFSETQ. V was pared by 1 base and J by 5 bases, with 5 bases of the junction left unmatched. The CDR3 consists of 15 residues. Here the CDR3 DNA reads TGCGCCAGCAGCTTGACCCTAGCGGGAGGCAACGAGCAGTACTTC. Protein product: CASSLTLAGGNEQYF.

This clone was picked up a small number of times. The CDR3: CASSQDFRGRVLGEQFF. CDR3 bases: TGCGCCAGCAGCCAAGACTTTAGGGGCAGGGTGCTGGGTGAGCAGTTCTTC. The rearrangement joins TRBV4-1 to TRBJ2-1; TRBD1 is a possible D gene (5 bases). The germline V gene has CDR1 MGHRA and CDR2 YSYEKL. The CDR3 is 17 residues long. The V end was cut by 0 bases, the J end by 9 bases, with 21 bases between.

Here the CDR3 reads CASSHNFLTSGRDNEQFF. The CDR3 nucleotides read TGCGCCAGCAGCCATAACTTCCTGACTAGCGGGAGGGACAATGAGCAGTTCTTC. The J gene is TRBJ2-1, the V gene TRBV4-3, with 14 bases matching TRBD2. Trimming cost V 3 bases and J 5 bases; bases outside gene matches: 9. This CDR3 has 18 amino acids. Germline V CDR1 and CDR2: LGHNA, YSLEER.

The CDR3 DNA is TGCGCCAGTCACAGCATAGATTTCAGGGAAGGGAACACCGGGGAGCTGTTTTTT. Translation gives CASHSIDFREGNTGELFF. The chain employs TRBV4-3 and TRBJ2-2; D is possibly TRBD1 (5 bases). V lost 9 bases to trimming and J lost 1 base, with 24 bases between them. The CDR3 spans 18 residues. Germline assignment: CDR1 LGHNA and CDR2 YSLEER.

V and J are TRBV6-1 and TRBJ1-5; 9 bases are a match to TRBD1. CDR3 length: 14 amino acids. CDR1 MNHNS and CDR2 SASEGT come from the germline V gene. V lost 6 bases and J lost 4; bases outside the gene matches: 4. The CDR3 spells CASRQGASNQPQHF. In nucleotides, the CDR3 is TGTGCCAGCAGACAGGGGGCTAGTAATCAGCCCCAGCATTTT.

This chain links TRBV9 with TRBJ2-7; 7 bases are a match to TRBD1. Germline loops: CDR1 SGDLS, CDR2 YYNGEE. Trimming took 1 base from V and 3 from J; bases not matched to a gene: 4. The CDR3 consists of 14 residues. In nucleotides, the CDR3 is TGTGCCAGCAGCGTAACGGGACAGCACTACGAGCAGTACTTC. Protein: CASSVTGQHYEQYF. Looking up the rest from reference TRBV9 and TRBJ2-7 gives the full variable domain: DSGVTQTPKHLITATGQRVTLRCSPRSGDLSVYWYQQSLDQGLQFLIQYYNGEERAKGNILERFSAQQFPDLHSELNLSSLELGDSALYFCASSVTGQHYEQYFGPGTRLTVT.

The gene calls are TRBV10-3 and TRBJ2-2; no reliable D call. V shed 2 bases and J shed 8 bases, with 15 bases lying between them. The CDR3 has 15 residues. The germline gives CDR1 ENHRY, CDR2 SYGVKD. CDR3 in amino acids: CAISETDGSVGELFF. The DNA of the CDR3 is TGTGCCATCAGTGAGACTGATGGATCGGTAGGGGAGCTGTTTTTT.

Only a few counts were recorded for this clone. The chain uses TRBV7-9 and TRBJ2-1, with a weak D call TRBD1 (6 bases). The germline CDR1 and CDR2 sequences are SEHNR and FQNEAQ (reference sequence). This CDR3 is 13 amino acids long. V dropped 1 base and J dropped 6 bases, with 7 bases sitting between them. The CDR3 coding sequence is TGTGCCAGCAGCTTAGGGACAGCCAATGAGCAGTTCTTC. The encoded protein is CASSLGTANEQFF.

The chain couples TRBV19 to TRBJ1-4, with unresolved D. Between the trimmed V and J ends, which lost 4 bases and 0 bases, there was a span of 6 bases. This CDR3 is built from 14 residues. CDR1 is LNHDA, CDR2 SQIVND, per germline (reference sequence). The CDR3 DNA sequence: TGTGCCAGTAGTAATCTAGCAACTAATGAAAAACTGTTTTTT. It specifies CASSNLATNEKLFF.

The chain is built from TRBV6-1 and TRBJ1-4, with 7 bases matching TRBD1. From germline, CDR1 is MNHNS and CDR2 SASEGT. The CDR3 spans 15 residues. After removal of 6 bases from V and 8 bases from J, the junction contained 12 bases not matched to a gene. The CDR3 DNA reads as TGTGCCAGCAGAGGAGGACAGGCGAATGAGGAAAAACTGTTTTTT. As protein: CASRGGQANEEKLFF.

The chain links TRBV5-1 to TRBJ1-2, with no clear D. The CDR3 runs to 13 residues. Germline V gives CDR1 SGHRS, CDR2 YFSETQ. V gave up 0 bases and J gave up 7 bases, with 10 bases separating them. Here the CDR3 DNA reads TGCGCCAGCAGCTTGGAGGTGGCGGGTGGCTACACCTTC. It encodes CASSLEVAGGYTF.

The V gene is TRBV12-5, the J gene TRBJ1-5, with D perhaps matching TRBD1 (6 bases). The CDR3 has 16 amino acids. V lost 1 base, J lost 4 bases, and 14 bases lay in between. Germline lookup yields CDR1 LGHNT and CDR2 FRNRAP. Here the CDR3 reads CASGLDGGAFNQPQHF. The CDR3 coding sequence is TGTGCTAGTGGTTTGGACGGGGGGGCGTTTAATCAGCCCCAGCATTTT.

This rearrangement joins TRBV18 to TRBJ1-2; 7 bases fit TRBD1. In germline, CDR1 is KGHSH, CDR2 LQKENI. V shed 6 bases, J shed 8 bases, and the junction held 9 bases outside the gene matches. The CDR3 runs 13 residues. CDR3 protein: CASSPDRDGGYTF. CDR3 nucleotide sequence: TGTGCCAGCTCTCCCGACAGGGACGGAGGCTACACCTTC.

This chain connects TRBV7-2 to TRBJ1-3, with D hard to call. The CDR3 extends over 13 amino acids. Germline V gene lookup returns CDR1 SGHTA and CDR2 FQGNSA. Trimming cost V 0 bases and J 5 bases, with 5 bases left between them. The CDR3 DNA sequence: TGTGCCAGCAGCTTAGCGCTACGAAACACCATATATTTT. Translation gives CASSLALRNTIYF.

The V gene is TRBV5-6, the J gene TRBJ1-2, with D perhaps matching TRBD1 (5 bases). The CDR3 totals 14 residues. The germline V gene has CDR1 SGHDT and CDR2 YYEEEE. Trimming took 10 bases from V and 0 from J, leaving 16 bases between them. The CDR3 here is CASAHGASNYGYTF. For the CDR3, the DNA is TGTGCCTCGGCCCACGGGGCCTCTAACTATGGCTACACCTTC.

The count of this clone is one. The chain couples TRBV4-1 to TRBJ2-7, with D possibly TRBD2 on 5 matching bases. The V end lost 4 bases, the J end lost 2 bases, and 18 bases lay between the germline ends. The germline V gene encodes CDR1 MGHRA and CDR2 YSYEKL. The CDR3 extends over 16 amino acids. This CDR3 reads CASSRVNRGTPYEQYF. CDR3 DNA sequence: TGCGCCAGCAGCCGAGTCAATCGGGGAACCCCCTACGAGCAGTACTTC.

The chain couples TRBV30 to TRBJ1-5; D unresolved. This CDR3 region has 11 residues. Trimming took off 3 bases at V and 15 bases at J, with 15 bases between the two ends. Germline V CDR1 and CDR2: GTSNPN, SVGIG (reference sequence). The CDR3 region has the DNA TGTGCCTGGAGCCTTTTGGGCCCGCGGCATTTT. Encoded protein: CAWSLLGPRHF.

The chain has TRBV7-3 and TRBJ1-1; 9 bases align to TRBD1. J gave up 11 bases and V 5 bases, and 9 bases lay outside the gene matches. Looked up from germline, CDR1 is SGHTA and CDR2 is FQGTGA. CDR3 size: 13 residues. This CDR3 is CASSATGGRGAFF. The CDR3 coding sequence is TGTGCCAGCAGCGCAACAGGGGGCCGAGGGGCTTTCTTT.

V is TRBV5-6 and J is TRBJ1-1; 7 nucleotides align to TRBD1. Trimming removed 1 base from V and 3 bases from J; junction bases left unmatched: 0. CDR1 and CDR2 (germline): SGHDT, YYEEEE. The length of the CDR3 is 13 residues. The chain's CDR3 is CASSLTGDTEAFF. The CDR3 nucleotides are TGTGCCAGCAGCTTGACAGGGGACACTGAAGCTTTCTTT.

Of note for this clone: One junction end disagrees with the germline gene, perhaps due to a read error. The V call is TRBV20-1, the J call TRBJ1-2; D possibly corresponds to TRBD1 (6 bases). From germline, CDR1 is DFQATT and CDR2 SNEGSKA (reference sequence). This CDR3 region has 9 residues. This CDR3 reads CSAGTRGAF. Here the CDR3 DNA reads TGCAGTGCTGGAACAAGGGGGGCCTTC.

The rearrangement links TRBV28 to TRBJ2-1, with a possible D match to TRBD2 (6 bases). The V and J ends lost 4 bases and 4 bases respectively, with 17 bases between them. CDR3 size: 16 residues. The germline CDR1 and CDR2 sequences are MDHEN and SYDVKM. The CDR3: CASSSVGGGLYNEQFF. For the CDR3, the DNA is TGTGCCAGCAGTTCCGTAGGTGGGGGACTTTACAATGAGCAGTTCTTC.

The chain joins TRBV13 to TRBJ2-3; 9 bases line up with TRBD2. V lost 2 bases, J lost 2 bases, and 14 bases stayed unmatched. Germline CDR1 is PRHDT and CDR2 is FYEKMQ (reference sequence). The CDR3 runs to 19 residues. CDR3 loop: CASSLRLAGVLRVTDTQYF. The DNA of the CDR3 is TGTGCCAGCAGCTTACGTTTAGCGGGAGTCCTCCGTGTCACAGATACGCAGTATTTT.

The chain carries TRBV4-3 and TRBJ2-1; 9 bases match TRBD2. Germline CDR1 is LGHNA and CDR2 is YSLEER. This CDR3 spans 15 amino acids. After removal of 2 bases from V and 4 bases from J, the junction contained 3 bases not matched to a gene. The CDR3 DNA follows: TGCGCCAGCAGCCAAAGACTAGCGGAGTACAATGAGCAGTTCTTC. Its translation: CASSQRLAEYNEQFF.